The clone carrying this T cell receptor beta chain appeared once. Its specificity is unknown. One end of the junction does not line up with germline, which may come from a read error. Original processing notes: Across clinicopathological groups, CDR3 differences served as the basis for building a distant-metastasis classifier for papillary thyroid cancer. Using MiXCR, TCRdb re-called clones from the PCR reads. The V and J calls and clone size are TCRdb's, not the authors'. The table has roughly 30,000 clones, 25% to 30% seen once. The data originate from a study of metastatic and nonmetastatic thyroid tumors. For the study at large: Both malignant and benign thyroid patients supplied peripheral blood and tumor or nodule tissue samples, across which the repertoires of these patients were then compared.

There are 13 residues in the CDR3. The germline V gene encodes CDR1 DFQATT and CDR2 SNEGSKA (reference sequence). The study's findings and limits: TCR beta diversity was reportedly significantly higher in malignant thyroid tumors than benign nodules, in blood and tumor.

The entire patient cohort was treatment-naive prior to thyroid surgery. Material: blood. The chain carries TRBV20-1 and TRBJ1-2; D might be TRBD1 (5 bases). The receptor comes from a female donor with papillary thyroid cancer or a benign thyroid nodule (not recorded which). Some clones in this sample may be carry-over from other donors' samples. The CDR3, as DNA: TGTAGTGCTAGAAATGGGTGGGGGGAAGGCTACACCTTC. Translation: CSARNGWGEGYTF.